The rows below give T cell receptor beta chains drawn from one sample of a study of neurological immune-mediated disorders. TCRdb ran MiXCR on the 5' RACE reads and lists one entry per CDR3 protein. The table lists 25,000 to 35,000 distinct CDR3 sequences, approximately 1.5% of them singletons. Sequencing was done on a sample of PBMCs. All receptors derive from a woman aged 25-40 years with multiple sclerosis. Each CDR3 is given with its conserved first and last residue. Fields, in order: V gene, clone size, J gene, D gene, CDR3 protein, CDR3 DNA. The D gene is left open where the match is weak. Each size is once, few, many or a size class.

TRBV12-3/TRBV12-4	many	TRBJ1-2	-	CASSFGREGGYTF	TGTGCCAGCAGTTTCGGTCGGGAGGGGGGCTACACCTTC
TRBV20-1	many	TRBJ2-4	TRBD1	CSARDRAKNIQYF	TGCAGTGCTCGGGACAGGGCCAAAAACATTCAGTACTTC
TRBV20-1	many	TRBJ2-1	-	CSASGPTKHEQFF	TGCAGTGCTAGCGGACCCACGAAACATGAGCAGTTCTTC
TRBV29-1	many	TRBJ2-7	-	CSVARSGAGEQYF	TGCAGCGTTGCCCGGTCAGGGGCCGGGGAGCAGTACTTC
TRBV11-2	medium-sized	TRBJ1-2	-	CASSLEGGTYGYTF	TGTGCCAGCAGCTTAGAGGGCGGAACCTATGGCTACACCTTC
TRBV20-1	many	TRBJ2-7	TRBD1	CSATPGQGIAEQYF	TGCAGTGCTACTCCGGGACAGGGAATCGCCGAGCAGTACTTC
TRBV5-5	many	TRBJ1-1	-	CASRTDIQQTEAFF	TGTGCCAGCAGGACGGACATCCAACAGACTGAAGCTTTCTTT
TRBV12-3/TRBV12-4	many	TRBJ2-3	-	CASSFGGGATDTQYF	TGTGCCAGCAGTTTCGGGGGCGGGGCCACAGATACGCAGTATTTT
TRBV6-5	many	TRBJ1-1	TRBD1	CASSTGGPTEAFF	TGTGCCAGCAGCACAGGGGGCCCCACTGAAGCTTTCTTT
TRBV5-1	many	TRBJ2-5	-	CASSFGGASETQYF	TGCGCCAGCAGCTTTGGAGGGGCCTCGGAGACCCAGTACTTC
TRBV12-3/TRBV12-4	many	TRBJ2-3	TRBD1	CASSLRATGIGTDTQYF	TGTGCCAGCAGTTTAAGGGCGACAGGGATTGGCACAGATACGCAGTATTTT
TRBV5-1	many	TRBJ2-7	-	CASSLAGGRYEQYF	TGCGCCAGCAGCTTGGCCGGGGGGCGGTACGAGCAGTACTTC
TRBV11-3	many	TRBJ2-2	-	CASRAAPNTGELFF	TGTGCCTCACGGGCGGCCCCGAACACCGGGGAGCTGTTTTTT
TRBV5-1	many	TRBJ2-5	TRBD2	CASSRGGPGETQYF	TGCGCCAGCAGCCGCGGGGGGCCGGGAGAGACCCAGTACTTC
TRBV20-1	few	TRBJ1-5	TRBD1	CSARWQGGSNQPQHF	TGCAGTGCTAGGTGGCAGGGGGGCAGCAATCAGCCCCAGCATTTT
TRBV11-1	many	TRBJ2-1	TRBD2	CASSLLAGGFYNEQFF	TGTGCCAGCAGCTTACTGGCGGGGGGCTTCTACAATGAGCAGTTCTTC
TRBV6-2/TRBV6-3	many	TRBJ2-3	-	CASSRGGDTDTQYF	TGTGCCAGCAGCCGCGGGGGCGACACAGATACGCAGTATTTT
TRBV6-5	many	TRBJ2-1	TRBD2	CASSYSRTSFEQFF	TGTGCCAGCAGTTACTCTAGGACTAGTTTTGAGCAGTTCTTC
TRBV29-1	many	TRBJ2-7	TRBD1	CSADYTGAKYF	TGCAGCGCCGATTATACAGGGGCGAAGTACTTC
TRBV27	many	TRBJ2-3	-	CASSSKGTSTDTQYF	TGTGCCAGCAGTTCGAAGGGTACTAGCACAGATACGCAGTATTTT
TRBV7-3	many	TRBJ2-2	TRBD1	CASSLDRVAGELFF	TGTGCCAGCAGCCTCGACAGGGTCGCCGGGGAGCTGTTTTTT